The 27 T cell receptor beta chains below were found in one sample sequenced in a study of cytomegalovirus exposure and HLA in healthy donors (dated by TCRdb to 2015 to 2018). The library came from the immunoSEQ multiplex PCR assay. For the multiplex PCR, a mixture combining 60 forward primers for TCR Vbeta segments and 13 reverse primers for TCR Jbeta segments was used. TCRdb mirrors the immuneACCESS table, restricted to in-frame sequences. Some clones are absent from its copies; in checked studies, under half trace to an unresolved V gene, and the reason for the others is unknown. The sample has some 150,000 clones on record, around 79% of them singletons. The biggest ten clones account for just under 6.5% of the sample. Sequencing used PBMCs. These receptors all stem from a man aged 45-65 years in good health and CMV-seropositive.

The rearrangement links TRBV6-4 to TRBJ2-5; TRBD1 matches 9 bases. In germline, CDR1 is MRHNA, CDR2 SNTAGT. The CDR3 has 17 residues. Trimming took 6 bases from V and 1 from J; bases not matched to a gene: 12. The CDR3 sequence: CASRPGQGQRPQETQYF. The CDR3 bases are TGTGCCAGCAGGCCGGGACAGGGACAGCGACCCCAAGAGACCCAGTACTTC.

This rearrangement joins TRBV7-5 to TRBJ2-1; the D call TRBD2 from the table was never checked on the DNA. TRBV7-5 has pseudogene status. This CDR3 has 15 amino acids. The CDR3 DNA sequence: TGTGCCAGAAGCTTGGGGGGGATCCTTTACAATGAGCAGTTCTTC. Encoded protein: CARSLGGILYNEQFF.

This chain joins TRBV28 and TRBJ2-1; TRBD2 matches 7 bases. With 6 bases clipped from V and 4 bases from J, the junction kept 6 bases outside the gene matches. The germline CDR1 and CDR2 sequences are MDHEN and SYDVKM. This CDR3 is 14 amino acids long. The chain's CDR3 is CASRASGTYNEQFF. In DNA form, the CDR3 reads TGTGCCAGCAGGGCGAGCGGGACGTACAATGAGCAGTTCTTC.

The chain uses TRBV6-1 and TRBJ2-1, with TRBD2 matching 10 bases. Trimming cost V 2 bases and J 10 bases; bases outside gene matches: 11. Germline CDR1 is MNHNS and CDR2 is SASEGT. This CDR3 is 16 amino acids long. The CDR3 loop is CASSEPQAGGSREQFF. As DNA, the CDR3 is TGTGCCAGCAGTGAACCTCAAGCGGGAGGGTCGCGAGAGCAGTTCTTC.

The chain has TRBV18 and TRBJ1-5; TRBD1 might be the D (5 bases). Germline lookup yields CDR1 KGHSH and CDR2 LQKENI. There are 14 residues in the CDR3. V was cut by 5 bases and J by 3 bases, with 11 bases left in between. The chain's CDR3 is CASSTTANNQPQHF. CDR3 bases: TGTGCCAGCTCAACGACAGCCAACAATCAGCCCCAGCATTTT.

This clone was recorded only once. The rearrangement joins TRBV6-5 to TRBJ2-3; 7 bases agree with TRBD1. The CDR3 runs to 15 residues. Germline V CDR1 and CDR2: MNHEY, SVGAGI. The trim removed 5 bases at V and 5 bases at J, leaving 10 bases unmatched. This chain's CDR3 is CASSSGQAFLDTQYF. The CDR3 DNA reads as TGTGCCAGCAGTAGCGGACAGGCCTTTTTAGATACGCAGTATTTT.

The genes are TRBV19 and TRBJ2-2, with TRBD2 matching over 15 bases. V trimming: 7 bases; J trimming: 1 base; junction bases outside the gene matches: 1. In germline, CDR1 is LNHDA, CDR2 SQIVND (reference sequence). The length of the CDR3 is 16 residues. The CDR3 region has the DNA TGTGCCAGTACGGGACTAGCGGGAGGGAACACCGGGGAGCTGTTTTTT. Protein product: CASTGLAGGNTGELFF.

This clone is a singleton in its sample. V gene TRBV2 combines with J gene TRBJ2-7; TRBD2 might be the D (6 bases). CDR1 is SNHLY and CDR2 is FYNNEI in the germline V gene. V lost 2 bases and J lost 6, with 14 bases in between. This CDR3 has 14 residues. DNA of the CDR3: TGTGCCAGCAGTGAATGGGCGGGATTAGGCGAGCAGTACTTC. As protein: CASSEWAGLGEQYF.

This chain's CDR3 is CASSSSGRSWETQYF. CDR3 sequence (DNA): TGTGCCAGCAGTTCTAGCGGGAGGTCATGGGAGACCCAGTACTTC. The chain has TRBV28 and TRBJ2-5; TRBD2 matches at 11 bases. V trimming: 4 bases; J trimming: 5 bases; junction bases outside the gene matches: 6. CDR3 size: 15 residues. Looked up from germline, CDR1 is MDHEN and CDR2 is SYDVKM.

For this clone: Germline and junction disagree at one end, which may indicate a read error. CDR3 in amino acids: CASSEAGGNEQFF. In DNA form, the CDR3 reads TGTGCCAGCAGCGAAGCGGGCGGGAATGAGCAGTTCTTC. The chain recombines TRBV6-1 with TRBJ2-1, with D tentatively TRBD2 (6 bases). CDR3 size: 13 residues. In germline, CDR1 is MNHNS, CDR2 SASEGT.

The chain combines TRBV11-3 with TRBJ2-1, with a weak D call TRBD1 (5 bases). The CDR3 has 13 amino acids. The V end lost 6 bases, the J end lost 10 bases, and 16 bases lay between the germline ends. Germline V CDR1 and CDR2: SGHNT, YENEEA. CDR3 in DNA: TGTGCCAGCAGTTTTTCCCCGGCAGGGGAGCAGTTCTTC. Translating gives CASSFSPAGEQFF.

The rearrangement uses TRBV5-6 and TRBJ2-7; 10 bases align to TRBD2. The germline V gene has CDR1 SGHDT and CDR2 YYEEEE. Trimming removed 4 bases from V and 4 bases from J; junction bases left unmatched: 5. CDR3 size: 14 residues. The CDR3 nucleotides read TGTGCCAGCAGCAGAGGACTAGCGGTGTACGAGCAGTACTTC. Amino acids: CASSRGLAVYEQYF.

The chain links TRBV11-1 to TRBJ1-5; no firm D call. Deletions cut 1 base from V and 6 bases from J, with 7 bases between. This CDR3 is built from 13 residues. Germline-derived CDR1 and CDR2 are SGHAT and FQDESV (reference sequence). As DNA, the CDR3 is TGTGCCAGCAGCTTAGGAGCTAGTCAGCCCCAGCATTTT. This encodes CASSLGASQPQHF.

The V gene is TRBV30, the J gene TRBJ2-3; 8 bases agree with TRBD2. Germline V gene data show CDR1 as GTSNPN and CDR2 as SVGIG (reference sequence). This CDR3 has 14 amino acids. V gave up 2 bases and J gave up 5 bases; unmatched junction bases: 6. The DNA for the CDR3 is TGTGCCTGGAGTCGTCTAGCGGGTGGAGATACGCAGTATTTT. It specifies CAWSRLAGGDTQYF.

V and J are TRBV19 and TRBJ2-7; 10 bases align to TRBD1. The trim removed 3 bases at V and 6 bases at J, leaving 5 bases unmatched. The CDR3 runs 14 residues. Germline lookup yields CDR1 LNHDA and CDR2 SQIVND (reference sequence). The CDR3: CASSMGTGACEQYF. The CDR3 coding sequence is TGTGCCAGTAGTATGGGGACAGGGGCCTGCGAGCAGTACTTC.

This chain connects TRBV7-9 to TRBJ2-7, with D perhaps TRBD2 (6 bases). The germline V gene encodes CDR1 SEHNR and CDR2 FQNEAQ (reference sequence). The CDR3 spans 13 residues. V was cut by 3 bases and J by 6 bases, with 12 bases left in between. The CDR3 here is CASSFRDFGEQYF. CDR3 bases: TGTGCCAGCAGCTTCCGGGACTTCGGCGAGCAGTACTTC.

V gene TRBV5-1 combines with J gene TRBJ1-2, with 9 positions matching TRBD1. Trimming at V came to 4 bases and at J to 6 bases, leaving 7 bases not matched to a gene. Germline loops: CDR1 SGHRS, CDR2 YFSETQ. This CDR3 contains 14 residues. CDR3 coding DNA: TGCGCCAGCAGCGCCACAGGGGGCCTCGATGGCTACACCTTC. This encodes CASSATGGLDGYTF.

This chain links TRBV19 with TRBJ1-3; TRBD1 is a possible D gene (6 bases). The CDR3 is 16 amino acids. Germline CDR1 and CDR2: LNHDA and SQIVND (reference sequence). V was pared by 1 base and J by 0 bases, with 10 bases between. The CDR3 sequence: CASSIGTGFSGNTIYF. CDR3 DNA sequence: TGTGCCAGTAGTATAGGTACAGGGTTCTCTGGAAACACCATATATTTT.

This rearrangement joins TRBV5-1 to TRBJ2-3, with 8 bases that match TRBD1. Germline CDR1 reads SGHRS; CDR2 reads YFSETQ. This CDR3 spans 12 amino acids. The V gene end was trimmed by 4 bases and the J gene end by 8 bases; junction bases not matched to a gene: 3. The CDR3 region is CASSPGQGTQYF. The CDR3 DNA reads TGCGCCAGCAGCCCCGGACAGGGTACGCAGTATTTT.

The chain couples TRBV7-9 to TRBJ2-7; 7 positions agree with TRBD2. Looked up from germline, CDR1 is SEHNR and CDR2 is FQNEAQ (reference sequence). CDR3 size: 15 residues. V was clipped by 4 bases and J by 1 base; unmatched bases: 7. The CDR3 DNA reads as TGTGCCAGCAGCTCAGGCCAGCGGGGATCCTACGAGCAGTACTTC. It translates to CASSSGQRGSYEQYF.

The chain has TRBV9 and TRBJ2-1; 9 bases are shared with TRBD2. With 4 bases clipped from V and 8 bases from J, the junction kept 19 bases outside the gene matches. Germline assignment: CDR1 SGDLS and CDR2 YYNGEE. The CDR3 extends over 18 amino acids. The CDR3 is CASSPEGVSGRGNHEQFF. Here the CDR3 DNA reads TGTGCCAGCAGCCCCGAAGGGGTTAGCGGGAGAGGAAACCATGAGCAGTTCTTC.

This rearrangement joins TRBV18 to TRBJ2-7, with D perhaps TRBD1 (6 bases). With 4 bases removed from V and 3 bases from J, the gap between germline ends came to 10 bases. In germline, CDR1 is KGHSH, CDR2 LQKENI. CDR3 length equals 13 residues. CDR3 sequence: CASSRDTIYEQYF. DNA for the CDR3: TGTGCCAGCTCACGGGACACCATCTACGAGCAGTACTTC.

The genes are TRBV19 and TRBJ1-5; perhaps TRBD1 as D (6 bases). The CDR3 spans 16 residues. Germline V gene sequence: CDR1 LNHDA, CDR2 SQIVND (reference sequence). V dropped 3 bases and J dropped 2 bases, with 14 bases sitting between them. This CDR3 is CASSIARGRGNQPQHF. The CDR3 DNA is TGTGCCAGTAGTATCGCCAGGGGCAGGGGCAATCAGCCCCAGCATTTT.

The J gene is TRBJ2-3, the V gene TRBV9, with 16 bases aligning to TRBD2. Germline V CDR1 and CDR2: SGDLS, YYNGEE. This CDR3 has 18 residues. The V and J ends lost 4 bases and 5 bases, in that order; junction bases with no gene match: 10. CDR3 in amino acids: CASSIGTSGRGFGDTQYF. The CDR3 DNA reads as TGTGCCAGCAGCATAGGGACTAGCGGGAGGGGATTTGGAGATACGCAGTATTTT.

The V call is TRBV28, the J call TRBJ1-2; 8 nucleotides align to TRBD1. Trimming removed 7 bases from V and 5 bases from J; junction bases left unmatched: 6. CDR3 length: 13 amino acids. The germline V gene has CDR1 MDHEN and CDR2 SYDVKM. CDR3 in amino acids: CASTRTGNYGYTF. The CDR3 DNA sequence: TGTGCCAGCACGAGGACAGGGAATTATGGCTACACCTTC.

For this clone: At one boundary the junction diverges from the germline segment, which might be a read error. The V and J genes are TRBV7-9 and TRBJ1-2, with 7 bases matching TRBD1. The V gene's germline CDR1 is SEHNR and CDR2 FQNEAQ (reference sequence). The CDR3 length is 14 residues. DNA for the CDR3: TGTTCCAGCAGCCGGGGGGGACAGAACTATGGCTACACCTTC. Protein: CSSSRGGQNYGYTF.

J is TRBJ1-5 and V is TRBV7-9; TRBD1 aligns across 7 bases. This CDR3 is 14 amino acids long. J gave up 5 bases and V 4 bases, and 5 bases lay outside the gene matches. Germline CDR1 SEHNR, CDR2 FQNEAQ (reference sequence). CDR3 residues: CASSSRDSYQPQHF. The CDR3 DNA reads TGTGCCAGCAGCTCCCGGGACAGCTATCAGCCCCAGCATTTT.